This TCR beta chain was observed in a study of blood T cell repertoires in COVID-19. On the study more broadly: From T cells, B-cell-depleted T cells, or PBMCs came the material, which was cDNA or gDNA.

Assay used: immunoSEQ multiplex PCR; TCRdb lists only in-frame clones, some missing. The repertoire has fewer than 250,000 clones, approximately 84% of them found once; the top ten carry around 7.3%. With 4 bases clipped from V and 2 bases from J, the junction kept 3 bases outside the gene matches. The CDR3 runs 14 residues. Germline V gene lookup returns CDR1 SGHNT and CDR2 YYREEE (reference sequence). This clonotype originated in a woman aged 45-65 years with active or convalescent COVID-19. The chain has TRBV5-4 and TRBJ2-7; 10 bases align to TRBD1. Input material: peripheral blood. CDR3 region: CASSVGQGAYEQYV. CDR3 DNA sequence: TGTGCCAGCAGCGTAGGACAGGGGGCCTACGAGCAGTACGTC.